Listed below are T cell receptor beta chains from one sample, sequenced in a study of neurological immune-mediated disorders. Each CDR3 protein gets one entry after TCRdb re-called the 5' RACE reads with MiXCR. Seen here are tens of thousands of distinct CDR3 sequences, approximately 4.3% observed once, and the top ten hold 5.7%. Input material: PBMCs. The receptors shown here come from a woman aged 55-70 years with multiple sclerosis. CDR3s include the opening cysteine and the closing phenylalanine or tryptophan. A D gene is named only where the DNA matches it firmly. Only some rows state a clone size, as once, few, many or a class for expanded clones.

clone size: many; D gene: NA; V gene: TRBV11-2; J gene: TRBJ1-2; CDR3 length: 13; CDR3 protein: CASSAEFHYGYTF; CDR3 DNA: TGTGCCAGCAGCGCCGAGTTCCACTATGGCTACACCTTC
clone size: many; D gene: TRBD1; V gene: TRBV15; J gene: TRBJ1-1; CDR3 length: 15; CDR3 protein: CATAPDLQGETEAFF; CDR3 DNA: TGTGCCACGGCACCTGACTTACAGGGGGAAACTGAAGCTTTCTTT
clone size: many; D gene: NA; V gene: TRBV5-1; J gene: TRBJ1-1; CDR3 length: 16; CDR3 protein: CASSLADGLSDTEAFF; CDR3 DNA: TGCGCCAGCAGCTTGGCCGACGGACTCTCGGACACTGAAGCTTTCTTT
clone size: many; D gene: NA; V gene: TRBV5-1; J gene: TRBJ1-2; CDR3 length: 12; CDR3 protein: CASSLSGSGYTF; CDR3 DNA: TGCGCCAGCAGCTTGTCCGGGAGCGGCTACACCTTC
clone size: many; D gene: NA; V gene: TRBV7-8; J gene: TRBJ2-7; CDR3 length: 15; CDR3 protein: CASSLALGPSDEQYF; CDR3 DNA: TGTGCCAGCAGCTTAGCCCTGGGACCGAGTGACGAGCAGTACTTC
clone size: many; D gene: NA; V gene: TRBV5-1; J gene: TRBJ2-1; CDR3 length: 15; CDR3 protein: CASSSGSSSYNEQFF; CDR3 DNA: TGCGCCAGCAGCTCCGGATCGAGCTCCTACAATGAGCAGTTCTTC
clone size: many; D gene: TRBD1; V gene: TRBV20-1; J gene: TRBJ1-4; CDR3 length: 17; CDR3 protein: CSASRDRVTLGNEKLFF; CDR3 DNA: TGCAGTGCTAGCCGGGACAGGGTGACCTTGGGTAATGAAAAACTGTTTTTT
clone size: many; D gene: NA; V gene: TRBV20-1; J gene: TRBJ1-2; CDR3 length: 15; CDR3 protein: CSARGRSGSNYGYTF; CDR3 DNA: TGCAGTGCTAGGGGTAGATCCGGGTCTAACTATGGCTACACCTTC
clone size: many; D gene: TRBD2; V gene: TRBV3-1; J gene: TRBJ2-3; CDR3 length: 18; CDR3 protein: CASSALAGEITSTDTQYF; CDR3 DNA: TGTGCCAGCAGCGCCCTAGCGGGGGAAATAACTAGCACAGATACGCAGTATTTT
clone size: many; D gene: TRBD1; V gene: TRBV5-1; J gene: TRBJ1-5; CDR3 length: 15; CDR3 protein: CASSLDGTGNQPQHF; CDR3 DNA: TGCGCCAGCAGCTTGGACGGGACAGGGAATCAGCCCCAGCATTTT
clone size: few; D gene: NA; V gene: TRBV2; J gene: TRBJ1-2; CDR3 length: 14; CDR3 protein: CASSDVGADYGYTF; CDR3 DNA: TGTGCCAGCAGTGATGTGGGGGCGGACTATGGCTACACCTTC
clone size: many; D gene: TRBD1; V gene: TRBV12-3/TRBV12-4; J gene: TRBJ2-7; CDR3 length: 15; CDR3 protein: CASRDNRGRGYEQYF; CDR3 DNA: TGTGCCAGCAGAGATAACAGGGGGCGTGGCTACGAGCAGTACTTC
clone size: many; D gene: TRBD2; V gene: TRBV11-2; J gene: TRBJ2-1; CDR3 length: 16; CDR3 protein: CASRRLAGPRGNEQFF; CDR3 DNA: TGTGCCAGCAGGAGACTAGCGGGGCCCCGGGGAAATGAGCAGTTCTTC
clone size: many; D gene: NA; V gene: TRBV15; J gene: TRBJ1-2; CDR3 length: 14; CDR3 protein: CATSRDRVEGGYTF; CDR3 DNA: TGTGCCACCAGCAGAGACAGGGTAGAAGGTGGCTACACCTTC
clone size: many; D gene: NA; V gene: TRBV3-1; J gene: TRBJ2-5; CDR3 length: 14; CDR3 protein: CASSPRPGVETQYF; CDR3 DNA: TGTGCCAGCAGCCCACGCCCAGGGGTAGAGACCCAGTACTTC
clone size: many; D gene: TRBD1; V gene: TRBV18; J gene: TRBJ1-1; CDR3 length: 14; CDR3 protein: CASSGGGQGAGAFF; CDR3 DNA: TGTGCCAGCTCAGGGGGCGGACAGGGAGCAGGAGCTTTCTTT
clone size: many; D gene: NA; V gene: TRBV13; J gene: TRBJ2-3; CDR3 length: 15; CDR3 protein: CASSFRTTSTDTQYF; CDR3 DNA: TGTGCCAGCAGCTTTCGGACTACCAGCACAGATACGCAGTATTTT
clone size: many; D gene: NA; V gene: TRBV20-1; J gene: TRBJ2-7; CDR3 length: 13; CDR3 protein: CSAKGGHPYEQYF; CDR3 DNA: TGCAGTGCAAAAGGGGGACACCCCTACGAGCAGTACTTC
clone size: many; D gene: TRBD1; V gene: TRBV3-1; J gene: TRBJ1-4; CDR3 length: 15; CDR3 protein: CASSQDRGHSEKLFF; CDR3 DNA: TGTGCCAGCAGCCAAGACAGGGGGCATTCAGAAAAACTGTTTTTT
clone size: many; D gene: NA; V gene: TRBV20-1; J gene: TRBJ1-6; CDR3 length: 14; CDR3 protein: CSASRQGHNSPLHF; CDR3 DNA: TGCAGTGCTAGTAGGCAGGGACATAATTCACCCCTCCACTTT
clone size: NA; D gene: NA; V gene: TRBV5-5; J gene: TRBJ1-4; CDR3 length: 14; CDR3 protein: CVSSLLHTSEKLFF; CDR3 DNA: TGTGTCAGCAGCTTGCTCCATACGTCCGAAAAACTGTTTTTT
clone size: many; D gene: NA; V gene: TRBV6-5; J gene: TRBJ2-1; CDR3 length: 12; CDR3 protein: CASSYGRNEQFF; CDR3 DNA: TGTGCCAGCAGTTACGGGCGGAATGAGCAGTTCTTC
clone size: many; D gene: NA; V gene: TRBV6-5; J gene: TRBJ1-3; CDR3 length: 16; CDR3 protein: CASSYSPVSSGNTIYF; CDR3 DNA: TGTGCCAGCAGTTACTCGCCAGTAAGCTCTGGAAACACCATATATTTT
clone size: many; D gene: TRBD1; V gene: TRBV2; J gene: TRBJ2-1; CDR3 length: 15; CDR3 protein: CASSVDRDSYNEQFF; CDR3 DNA: TGTGCCAGCAGTGTGGACAGGGACTCCTACAATGAGCAGTTCTTC
clone size: many; D gene: NA; V gene: TRBV4-1; J gene: TRBJ2-1; CDR3 length: 17; CDR3 protein: CASSQEQGGSSYNEQFF; CDR3 DNA: TGCGCCAGCAGCCAAGAGCAGGGGGGGAGCTCCTACAATGAGCAGTTCTTC
clone size: many; D gene: TRBD1; V gene: TRBV7-9; J gene: TRBJ2-1; CDR3 length: 16; CDR3 protein: CASSPKPGTGYNEQFF; CDR3 DNA: TGTGCCAGCAGCCCGAAACCCGGGACAGGGTACAATGAGCAGTTCTTC
clone size: few; D gene: NA; V gene: TRBV28; J gene: TRBJ2-3; CDR3 length: 18; CDR3 protein: CASSPRGRHSSSTDTQYF; CDR3 DNA: TGTGCCAGCAGTCCGAGGGGACGACACTCTTCTAGCACAGATACGCAGTATTTT
clone size: many; D gene: TRBD1; V gene: TRBV29-1; J gene: TRBJ1-5; CDR3 length: 18; CDR3 protein: CSVDRGQGAKVSNQPQHF; CDR3 DNA: TGCAGCGTTGATCGGGGACAGGGGGCAAAGGTGAGTAATCAGCCCCAGCATTTT
clone size: many; D gene: TRBD2; V gene: TRBV20-1; J gene: TRBJ2-1; CDR3 length: 18; CDR3 protein: CSASGISGGAVGYNEQFF; CDR3 DNA: TGCAGTGCATCGGGGATTAGCGGGGGGGCCGTAGGCTACAATGAGCAGTTCTTC
clone size: NA; D gene: TRBD1; V gene: TRBV29-1; J gene: TRBJ1-2; CDR3 length: 15; CDR3 protein: CSGSPMGTVTYGYTF; CDR3 DNA: TGCAGCGGTAGTCCTATGGGGACAGTAACCTATGGCTACACCTTC
clone size: many; D gene: TRBD1; V gene: TRBV29-1; J gene: TRBJ2-7; CDR3 length: 14; CDR3 protein: CSVAGTGAPYEQYF; CDR3 DNA: TGCAGCGTCGCCGGGACAGGGGCCCCCTACGAGCAGTACTTC
clone size: many; D gene: NA; V gene: TRBV10-3; J gene: TRBJ2-7; CDR3 length: 14; CDR3 protein: CAISETGPSYEQYF; CDR3 DNA: TGTGCCATCAGTGAGACGGGGCCGTCCTACGAGCAGTACTTC
clone size: many; D gene: NA; V gene: TRBV12-3/TRBV12-4; J gene: TRBJ1-2; CDR3 length: 15; CDR3 protein: CASKTEGGGPKGYTF; CDR3 DNA: TGTGCCAGCAAGACCGAAGGGGGTGGCCCTAAGGGCTACACCTTC
clone size: many; D gene: TRBD1; V gene: TRBV5-1; J gene: TRBJ1-2; CDR3 length: 14; CDR3 protein: CASSIGQGDYGYTF; CDR3 DNA: TGCGCCAGCAGCATAGGACAGGGGGATTATGGCTACACCTTC
clone size: many; D gene: TRBD1; V gene: TRBV6-6; J gene: TRBJ1-6; CDR3 length: 16; CDR3 protein: CASSLIGGQGNSPLHF; CDR3 DNA: TGTGCCAGCAGTCTAATAGGGGGACAGGGGAATTCACCCCTCCACTTT
clone size: many; D gene: NA; V gene: TRBV20-1; J gene: TRBJ2-5; CDR3 length: 12; CDR3 protein: CSADRAGSAQYF; CDR3 DNA: TGCAGTGCTGATAGGGCGGGTTCGGCCCAGTACTTC
clone size: many; D gene: NA; V gene: TRBV7-2; J gene: TRBJ2-7; CDR3 length: 14; CDR3 protein: CASSFSDVRYEQYF; CDR3 DNA: TGTGCCAGCAGCTTTTCTGACGTCCGCTACGAGCAGTACTTC
clone size: NA; D gene: NA; V gene: TRBV6-5; J gene: TRBJ1-4; CDR3 length: 13; CDR3 protein: CASRPENGRKLFF; CDR3 DNA: TGTGCCAGCAGGCCCGAGAATGGAAGAAAACTGTTTTTT
clone size: many; D gene: NA; V gene: TRBV5-1; J gene: TRBJ2-5; CDR3 length: 12; CDR3 protein: CASSASLQTQYF; CDR3 DNA: TGCGCCAGCAGCGCTAGCTTGCAGACCCAGTACTTC
clone size: many; D gene: NA; V gene: TRBV3-1; J gene: TRBJ1-4; CDR3 length: 15; CDR3 protein: CASSHPRGVDEKLFF; CDR3 DNA: TGTGCCAGCAGCCATCCCAGGGGTGTTGATGAAAAACTGTTTTTT
clone size: many; D gene: TRBD1; V gene: TRBV7-2; J gene: TRBJ2-2; CDR3 length: 15; CDR3 protein: CASSLRDRGTGELFF; CDR3 DNA: TGTGCCAGCAGTCTCCGGGACAGGGGCACCGGGGAGCTGTTTTTT
clone size: many; D gene: NA; V gene: TRBV6-2/TRBV6-3; J gene: TRBJ1-5; CDR3 length: 14; CDR3 protein: CASSSGPSNQPQHF; CDR3 DNA: TGTGCCAGCAGTTCGGGACCGAGCAATCAGCCCCAGCATTTT
clone size: many; D gene: TRBD1; V gene: TRBV6-5; J gene: TRBJ1-2; CDR3 length: 14; CDR3 protein: CASRRTGRETGYTF; CDR3 DNA: TGTGCCAGCAGGCGGACAGGGAGGGAGACTGGCTACACCTTC
clone size: many; D gene: TRBD1; V gene: TRBV10-1; J gene: TRBJ1-6; CDR3 length: 13; CDR3 protein: CASAWDRDSPLHF; CDR3 DNA: TGCGCCAGCGCATGGGACAGAGATTCACCCCTCCACTTT
clone size: many; D gene: NA; V gene: TRBV5-6; J gene: TRBJ2-7; CDR3 length: 15; CDR3 protein: CASSLGAGLSWEQYF; CDR3 DNA: TGTGCCAGCAGCTTGGGTGCAGGGTTGTCGTGGGAGCAGTACTTC
clone size: many; D gene: TRBD2; V gene: TRBV10-3; J gene: TRBJ2-7; CDR3 length: 15; CDR3 protein: CAISLSGGAWGEQYF; CDR3 DNA: TGTGCCATCAGCCTTAGCGGGGGGGCTTGGGGCGAGCAGTACTTC
clone size: many; D gene: TRBD2; V gene: TRBV5-1; J gene: TRBJ2-1; CDR3 length: 14; CDR3 protein: CASSSGLDVNEQFF; CDR3 DNA: TGCGCCAGCAGCTCGGGACTAGATGTCAATGAGCAGTTCTTC
clone size: many; D gene: TRBD2; V gene: TRBV30; J gene: TRBJ2-7; CDR3 length: 15; CDR3 protein: CAWSVQVTSNSEQYF; CDR3 DNA: TGTGCCTGGAGTGTACAAGTGACTAGCAATAGCGAGCAGTACTTC
clone size: many; D gene: TRBD1; V gene: TRBV6-5; J gene: TRBJ2-5; CDR3 length: 17; CDR3 protein: CASSYFHPGQGQETQYF; CDR3 DNA: TGTGCCAGCAGTTACTTTCATCCCGGACAGGGGCAAGAGACCCAGTACTTC
clone size: many; D gene: TRBD1; V gene: TRBV20-1; J gene: TRBJ2-1; CDR3 length: 14; CDR3 protein: CSARGTENSGEQFF; CDR3 DNA: TGCAGTGCTAGGGGGACAGAGAATTCAGGAGAGCAGTTCTTC
clone size: many; D gene: TRBD1; V gene: TRBV2; J gene: TRBJ1-2; CDR3 length: 13; CDR3 protein: CASTGQGMDGYTF; CDR3 DNA: TGTGCCAGCACGGGACAGGGGATGGATGGCTACACCTTC
clone size: NA; D gene: NA; V gene: TRBV10-1; J gene: TRBJ2-3; CDR3 length: 14; CDR3 protein: CASSESIVSDTQYF; CDR3 DNA: TGCGCCAGCAGTGAGTCAATAGTCTCAGATACGCAGTATTTT